A selection of T cell receptor beta chains follows, all from one sample in a study of T cell responses to AZD1222 COVID-19 vaccine. Clones were read by immunoSEQ multiplex PCR, and TCRdb kept only the in-frame ones, dropping some. The data show 150,000 to 200,000 clones, with approximately 90% seen just once and around 2.6% held by the top ten. Material: peripheral blood, obtained on day 0 of AZD1222 vaccination. The receptors originated from an adult in good health. Both conserved end residues are part of each CDR3. A D gene is named only where the DNA matches it firmly. Clone sizes are given selectively: once, few, many, or a class where the clone is expanded.

CDR3nt	CDR3aa	j_gene	abundance	v_gene	d_gene
TGTGCCAGCAGCTTAGCCCACTTTTCGGGTGCGGGCTCTGGAAACACCATATATTTT	CASSLAHFSGAGSGNTIYF	TRBJ1-3	-	TRBV7-6	-
TGTGCCAGCAGCTTGGCCGGGCTAGCGGGATTCATTTATTACGAGCAGTACTTC	CASSLAGLAGFIYYEQYF	TRBJ2-7	-	TRBV5-6	TRBD2
TGTGCCAGCAGCGTCACCGGGACTAGCTACAATGAGCAGTTCTTC	CASSVTGTSYNEQFF	TRBJ2-1	-	TRBV9	TRBD2
TGTGCCAGTAGAGGGGACCCCTGGTCCTACAATGAGCAGTTCTTC	CASRGDPWSYNEQFF	TRBJ2-1	once	TRBV19	-
TGCGCCAGCAGCTCGGAGGTGGGCTCCTACGAGCAGTACTTC	CASSSEVGSYEQYF	TRBJ2-7	-	TRBV5-1	-
TGCGCCAGCAGTCCCCCGGGGCAGGGCTTCATGAACACTGAAGCTTTCTTT	CASSPPGQGFMNTEAFF	TRBJ1-1	-	TRBV23-1	-
TGTGCCACCAGCAGGGTAGAGCGGGAGGGCCGGGATGAGCAGTTCTTC	CATSRVEREGRDEQFF	TRBJ2-1	-	TRBV15	TRBD2
TGTGCCAGTAGTCCGCGGCCTTCCTACGAGCAGTACTTC	CASSPRPSYEQYF	TRBJ2-7	-	TRBV19	-
TGCGCCAGCAGCTTGGATCCCTCTGGGGCCAACGTCCTGACTTTC	CASSLDPSGANVLTF	TRBJ2-6	-	TRBV5-1	-
TGTGCCAGCAGCTTCTTCCGCCAGGGCTTTAATCAGCCCCAGCATTTT	CASSFFRQGFNQPQHF	TRBJ1-5	-	TRBV5-8	-
TGTGCCAGCGCCTCTAACTTGAACACTGAAGCTTTCTTT	CASASNLNTEAFF	TRBJ1-1	-	TRBV6-5	-